The 12 T cell receptor beta chains below were found in one sample sequenced in a study of cytomegalovirus exposure and HLA in healthy donors. Researchers ran the PCR with 60 Vbeta and 13 Jbeta primers. The data were produced by immunoSEQ multiplex PCR, yet TCRdb's version contains in-frame clones alone and is incomplete. The data contain approximately 80,000 clones, 78% of them singletons. The sequenced material came from PBMCs. These receptors were taken from a male donor in good health and CMV-seropositive.

The J gene is TRBJ1-2, the V gene TRBV5-4; the D is unclear. Germline loops: CDR1 SGHNT, CDR2 YYREEE (reference sequence). Deletions cut 4 bases from V and 8 bases from J, with 18 bases between. The CDR3 is 14 residues long. DNA for the CDR3: TGTGCCAGCAGCCAAGGCAATAGCAAGGAGGGCTACACCTTC. It yields the protein CASSQGNSKEGYTF.

The DNA for the CDR3 is TGTGCCAGCAGTGAATTCGGGGAAGTGAACACTGAAGCTTTCTTT. Translated: CASSEFGEVNTEAFF. The rearrangement links TRBV6-1 to TRBJ1-1; D gene unclear. Per germline, CDR1 MNHNS and CDR2 SASEGT. V lost 2 bases to trimming and J lost 0 bases, with 10 bases between them. The CDR3 runs to 15 residues.

The chain joins TRBV7-2 to TRBJ2-1; 7 bases line up with TRBD1. V lost 0 bases, J lost 8 bases, and 7 bases stayed unmatched. From germline, CDR1 is SGHTA and CDR2 FQGNSA. CDR3 length: 15 amino acids. The chain's CDR3 is CASSLAGGNVYEQFF. The DNA of the CDR3 is TGTGCCAGCAGCTTAGCAGGGGGCAATGTCTATGAGCAGTTCTTC.

The V call is TRBV18, the J call TRBJ2-6; a weak D match, TRBD1 (7 bases). V lost 3 bases and J lost 0, with 12 bases in between. Looked up from germline, CDR1 is KGHSH and CDR2 is LQKENI. CDR3 length: 17 residues. The CDR3 reads CASSPQGGVSGANVLTF. The CDR3 coding sequence is TGTGCCAGCTCACCCCAGGGGGGTGTCTCTGGGGCCAACGTCCTGACTTTC.

The chain is built from TRBV7-2 and TRBJ1-1; 8 nucleotides agree with TRBD1. The junction had 4 bases not matched to a gene; V was cut back by 3 bases and J by 4 bases. Germline CDR1 reads SGHTA; CDR2 reads FQGNSA. This CDR3 comprises 14 residues. CDR3 nucleotide sequence: TGTGCCAGCAGCTTCGGACAGGGTATCACTGAAGCTTTCTTT. Its protein is CASSFGQGITEAFF.

This chain uses TRBV4-2 with TRBJ2-6; maybe TRBD2 (7 bases). Germline V CDR1 and CDR2: LGHNA, YNFKEQ. CDR3 length: 14 residues. Trimming removed 4 bases from V and 11 bases from J, with 15 bases in between. This CDR3 is CASSPGRGGDVLTF. In DNA form, the CDR3 reads TGTGCCAGCAGCCCTGGGAGGGGGGGGGACGTCCTGACTTTC.

J is TRBJ2-7 and V is TRBV6-5; D perhaps matches TRBD1 (5 bases). The germline V and J ends were trimmed by 0 bases and 3 bases, with 9 bases remaining between them. The length of the CDR3 is 14 residues. In germline, CDR1 is MNHEY, CDR2 SVGAGI. The chain's CDR3 is CASSYSTVSYEQYF. Written as DNA, the CDR3 is TGTGCCAGCAGTTACTCGACAGTAAGCTACGAGCAGTACTTC.

The V call is TRBV27, the J call TRBJ2-1; 10 bases match TRBD2. The CDR3 spans 18 residues. Trimming took 4 bases from V and 4 from J; bases not matched to a gene: 13. The V gene's germline CDR1 is MNHEY and CDR2 SMNVEV (reference sequence). The CDR3 bases are TGTGCCAGCAGTTCCCCCCATGTGCTAGCGGGAGAGTACAATGAGCAGTTCTTC. It specifies CASSSPHVLAGEYNEQFF.

The chain employs TRBV25-1 and TRBJ2-2; 10 positions match TRBD1. V was pared by 4 bases and J by 6 bases, with 5 bases of the junction left unmatched. This CDR3 spans 15 amino acids. CDR1 is MGHDK, CDR2 SYGVNS, per germline. In DNA, the CDR3 is TGTGCCAGCAGTGGACAGGGGGCGCTGGCCGGGGAGCTGTTTTTT. Translation: CASSGQGALAGELFF.

This clone was detected once. The chain couples TRBV7-8 to TRBJ2-7; 8 bases map to TRBD2. The CDR3 covers 15 residues. The ends lost 1 base at V and 2 bases at J; junction bases unmatched: 4. The germline gives CDR1 SGHVS, CDR2 FQNEAQ. CDR3 protein: CASSLEATSAYEQYF. The CDR3, as DNA: TGTGCCAGCAGCTTAGAGGCGACTAGCGCCTACGAGCAGTACTTC.

This clone was seen once. The sample contains more than one DNA sequence encoding this CDR3. The chain uses TRBV28 and TRBJ2-2; the D gene is possibly TRBD1 (6 bases). Trimming left V 5 bases short and J 4 bases short, with 8 bases between. The CDR3 consists of 13 residues. From germline, CDR1 is MDHEN and CDR2 SYDVKM. CDR3 in amino acids: CASSLQGTGELFF. The CDR3 DNA is TGTGCCAGCAGTCTACAGGGCACCGGGGAGCTGTTTTTT.

V and J are TRBV6-6 and TRBJ1-5, with a tentative D call TRBD1 (6 bases). V was trimmed by 6 bases and J by 0 bases, leaving 12 bases between them. Germline assignment: CDR1 MNHNY and CDR2 SVGAGI (reference sequence). The CDR3 runs 15 residues. The CDR3, as DNA: TGTGCCAGCAGGTCGGACAGCTTTAGCAATCAGCCCCAGCATTTT. Translation: CASRSDSFSNQPQHF.